One T cell receptor (beta chain) is described in this entry. The repertoire was sequenced with immunoSEQ multiplex PCR; TCRdb's copy has only in-frame clones and lacks some. The repertoire has about 80,000 clones, around 87% of them found once; the top ten carry 0.25% to 0.4%. The data are from a study of OX40 agonist ivuxolimab in advanced cancers. Whole-study context: Patients were 82.7% male with ages about 20 to 79, mean 60.

J was trimmed by 6 bases and V by 4 bases; bases with no gene match: 6. The V gene's germline CDR1 is SGHRS and CDR2 YFSETQ. The CDR3 consists of 14 residues. The chain links TRBV5-1 to TRBJ2-3, with 9 bases fitting TRBD1. This specimen was CD4+ or CD8+ T cells sorted from blood, taken in a trial of the OX40 agonist ivuxolimab. The source is an adult with an advanced solid tumor such as melanoma, head and neck, liver or kidney cancer. CDR3 sequence reads: CASSQGTGTDTQYF. CDR3 nucleotides: TGCGCCAGCAGCCAGGGGACAGGGACGGATACGCAGTATTTT.